This TCR beta chain originates from a study of human T cells and chemical hapten exposure. Study context: Per-sample TCR yield variation was attributed mainly to small pooled library volume differences. Broader study findings: The number of TCRs over 1 in 1000 frequency stayed unchanged after DPC.

Unfractionated whole blood was the source of the extracted total RNA. This clonotype turned up a few times. Antigen: not known. Unique molecular identifiers were attached to individual cDNA molecules within the library. Authors' methods: Sample-level TCR yields exhibited a median of around 93,000, with a range of about 23,224 to 700,000. TCRdb redid the calling of the 5' RACE reads with MiXCR, one entry per CDR3 protein. V and J calls and clone size were set by TCRdb, not the authors. The top ten clones hold about 6.5% of a sample with approximately 80,000 distinct CDR3 sequences, roughly 15% of them seen once. The V gene's germline CDR1 is MDHEN and CDR2 SYDVKM. V lost 5 bases and J lost 6, with 15 bases in between. The CDR3 loop spans 14 amino acids.

This chain uses TRBV28 with TRBJ2-3, with a tentative D call TRBD1 (5 bases). The sequence derives from a female donor in good health. The CDR3 DNA sequence: TGTGCCAGCAGTCTTGTCCAGGGTCCCGATACGCAGTATTTT. Translating it yields CASSLVQGPDTQYF.